This T cell receptor beta chain is drawn from a study of shared clonotypes between healthy human individuals. Looking at the study overall: Three plates each covered CD4 naive and memory; CD8 naive two, CD8 memory one. Broader study findings: All-four-donor shared clonotypes had higher generation probabilities than non-shared clonotypes did. Investigators collected only blood, and repertoires in tissues likely differ.

Points on this clone: What it recognizes is unknown. Distinct nucleotide sequences in the sample also encode this CDR3.

Germline CDR1 reads SGHRS; CDR2 reads YFSETQ. The length of the CDR3 is 13 residues. V was shortened by 4 bases and J by 7 bases, with 11 bases between the two germline ends. The protocol was immunoSEQ multiplex PCR, while the TCRdb copy is restricted to in-frame clones and leaves out a portion. The data show some 1,400,000 clones, around 97% seen once. Sequencing input: naive CD4+ T cells sorted from blood. Subset described: CD45RA+ positively selected. The chain links TRBV5-1 to TRBJ1-4, with D possibly TRBD1 on 5 matching bases. The sequence derives from a man aged 30 to 45 in good health. CDR3 nucleotides: TGCGCCAGCAGCCTGGGGGTAGGTGAAAAACTGTTTTTT. Its translation: CASSLGVGEKLFF.